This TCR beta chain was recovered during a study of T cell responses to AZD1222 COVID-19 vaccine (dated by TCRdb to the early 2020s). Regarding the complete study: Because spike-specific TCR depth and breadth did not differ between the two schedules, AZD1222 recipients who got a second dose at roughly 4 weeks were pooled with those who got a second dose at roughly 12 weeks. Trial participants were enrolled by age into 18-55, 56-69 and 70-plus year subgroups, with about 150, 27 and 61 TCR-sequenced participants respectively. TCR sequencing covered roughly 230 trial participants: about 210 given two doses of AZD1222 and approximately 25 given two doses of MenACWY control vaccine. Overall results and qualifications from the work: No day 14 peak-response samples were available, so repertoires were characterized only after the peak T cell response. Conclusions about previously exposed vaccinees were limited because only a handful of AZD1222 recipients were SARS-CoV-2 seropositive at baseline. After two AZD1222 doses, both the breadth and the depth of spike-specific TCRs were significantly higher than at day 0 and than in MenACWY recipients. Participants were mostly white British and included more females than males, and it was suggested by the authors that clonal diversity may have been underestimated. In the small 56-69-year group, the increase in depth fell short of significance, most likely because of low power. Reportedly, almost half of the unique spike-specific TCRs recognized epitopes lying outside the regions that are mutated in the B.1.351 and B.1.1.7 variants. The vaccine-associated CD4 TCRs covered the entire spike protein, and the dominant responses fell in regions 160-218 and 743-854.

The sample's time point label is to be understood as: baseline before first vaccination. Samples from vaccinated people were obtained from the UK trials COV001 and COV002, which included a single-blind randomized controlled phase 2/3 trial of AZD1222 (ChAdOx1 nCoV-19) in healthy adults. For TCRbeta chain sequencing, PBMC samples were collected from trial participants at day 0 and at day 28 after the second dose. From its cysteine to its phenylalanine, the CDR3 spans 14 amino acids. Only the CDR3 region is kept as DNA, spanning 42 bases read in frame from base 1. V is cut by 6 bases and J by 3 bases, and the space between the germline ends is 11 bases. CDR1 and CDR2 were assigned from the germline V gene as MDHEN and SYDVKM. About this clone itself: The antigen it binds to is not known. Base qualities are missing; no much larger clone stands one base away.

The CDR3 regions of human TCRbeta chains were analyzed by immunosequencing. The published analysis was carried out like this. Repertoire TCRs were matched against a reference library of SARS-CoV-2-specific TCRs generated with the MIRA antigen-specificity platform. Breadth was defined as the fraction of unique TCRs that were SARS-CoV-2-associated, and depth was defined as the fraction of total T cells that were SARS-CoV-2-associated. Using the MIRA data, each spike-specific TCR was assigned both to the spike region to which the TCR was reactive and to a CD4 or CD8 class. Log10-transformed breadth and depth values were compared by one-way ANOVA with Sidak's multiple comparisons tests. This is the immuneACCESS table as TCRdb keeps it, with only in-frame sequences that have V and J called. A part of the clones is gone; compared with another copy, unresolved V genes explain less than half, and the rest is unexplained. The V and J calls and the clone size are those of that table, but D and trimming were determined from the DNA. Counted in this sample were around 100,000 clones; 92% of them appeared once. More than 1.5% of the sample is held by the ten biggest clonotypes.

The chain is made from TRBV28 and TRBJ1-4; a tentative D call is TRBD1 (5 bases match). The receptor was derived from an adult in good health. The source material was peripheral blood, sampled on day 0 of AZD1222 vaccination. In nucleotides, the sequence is TGTGCCAGCAGCCAGGGTGGAGCTAATGAAAAACTGTTTTTT. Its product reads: CASSQGGANEKLFF.